The 17 T cell receptor beta chains in this list originate from one sample, sequenced in a study of T-cell reconstitution after alpha-beta-depleted transplantation in children. Using unique molecular identifiers, the investigators prepared the TCRbeta library. TCRdb redid the calling of the PCR reads with MiXCR, one entry per CDR3 protein. Of hundreds of thousands of distinct CDR3 sequences detected, roughly 23% appear once; the ten largest clones hold 2.6%. The sample here was PBMCs, taken before TCRalphabeta/CD19-depleted stem cell transplant. Every receptor here comes from a girl aged 2 to 10 with Fanconi anemia, due to receive a stem cell transplant.

This clonotype was seen many times. The chain carries TRBV20-1 and TRBJ2-1, with D uncertain. The CDR3 is made up of 11 amino acids. V lost 3 bases and J 3 bases, leaving 3 bases between the germline ends. The V gene's germline CDR1 is DFQATT and CDR2 SNEGSKA (reference sequence). In nucleotides, the CDR3 is TGCAGTGCTAGGGACTACAATGAGCAGTTCTTC. This sequence encodes CSARDYNEQFF.

This clonotype was observed a handful of times. The rearrangement uses TRBV20-1 and TRBJ2-1, with TRBD2 matching over 7 bases. The V segment lost 6 bases and the J segment 0 bases; nucleotides outside the gene matches: 5. The CDR3 covers 14 residues. The germline gives CDR1 DFQATT, CDR2 SNEGSKA (reference sequence). The CDR3: CSAVAGSSYNEQFF. CDR3 coding DNA: TGCAGTGCCGTAGCGGGCAGCTCCTACAATGAGCAGTTCTTC.

This sequence joins TRBV6-1 and TRBJ2-7; 13 bases align to TRBD2. V gave up 10 bases and J gave up 4 bases; unmatched junction bases: 4. The CDR3 covers 13 residues. Germline CDR1 and CDR2: MNHNS and SASEGT. The CDR3 loop is CATWTSGGYEQYF. In nucleotides, the CDR3 is TGTGCCACTTGGACTAGCGGGGGTTACGAGCAGTACTTC.

The V gene is TRBV20-1, the J gene TRBJ1-1, with 7 positions matching TRBD1. Per germline, CDR1 DFQATT and CDR2 SNEGSKA (reference sequence). The CDR3 runs 17 residues. Trimming removed 3 bases from V and 1 base from J; junction bases left unmatched: 14. The CDR3 DNA reads TGCAGTGCTAGGACCAGACAGGGTTCATGGTGGAACACTGAAGCTTTCTTT. This translates into CSARTRQGSWWNTEAFF.

This clonotype was seen ten or more times. V is TRBV20-1 and J is TRBJ2-5; D ambiguous. CDR1 is DFQATT, CDR2 SNEGSKA, per germline (reference sequence). This CDR3 contains 14 residues. V lost 0 bases, J lost 4 bases, and 12 bases lay in between. Here the CDR3 reads CSARDAKGRETQYF. The CDR3 nucleotides read TGCAGTGCTAGAGATGCGAAGGGTCGAGAGACCCAGTACTTC.

J is TRBJ2-6 and V is TRBV20-1; D gene uncertain. CDR1 and CDR2 from the germline V gene are DFQATT and SNEGSKA (reference sequence). The CDR3 has 16 amino acids. Deletions cut 2 bases from V and 1 base from J, with 12 bases between. The CDR3 nucleotides read TGCAGTGCTAGAAGGCAGATTTTATCTGGGGCCAACGTCCTGACTTTC. Encoded protein: CSARRQILSGANVLTF.

A word on this clonotype: One end of the junction fails to match germline, which may point to a read error. The J gene is TRBJ2-1, the V gene TRBV7-3; 8 nucleotides line up with TRBD2. This CDR3 contains 16 residues. The V gene's germline CDR1 is SGHTA and CDR2 FQGTGA. CDR3 nucleotides: TGTGCCAGCAGATTAATAGGACTAGCTCAAAACAATGAGCAGTTCTTC. Translating gives CASRLIGLAQNNEQFF.

The rearrangement joins TRBV20-1 to TRBJ2-5, with 7 bases identical to TRBD2. Losses at the gene ends were 4 bases for V and 3 bases for J; bases not matched to a gene: 5. Germline-derived CDR1 and CDR2 are DFQATT and SNEGSKA (reference sequence). The length of the CDR3 is 13 residues. This CDR3 reads CSAIRAGEETQYF. The CDR3 DNA sequence: TGCAGTGCTATTAGGGCGGGGGAAGAGACCCAGTACTTC.

In DNA, the CDR3 is TGTGCCAGCAGTTTAGCACTAGCGGGACCCCGCTTCCTTTACAATGAGCAGTTCTTC. Protein: CASSLALAGPRFLYNEQFF. The chain is built from TRBV12-3 or TRBV12-4 and TRBJ2-1; 10 bases are shared with TRBD2. The CDR3 loop spans 19 amino acids. Germline trimming cut 0 bases from V and 4 bases from J; bases unmatched to any gene: 12.

A single count supports this clonotype. The J gene is TRBJ2-7, the V gene TRBV20-1; TRBD2 agrees at 7 bases. Per germline, CDR1 DFQATT and CDR2 SNEGSKA (reference sequence). V shed 7 bases, J shed 0 bases, and the junction held 12 bases outside the gene matches. The CDR3 loop spans 15 amino acids. Here the CDR3 reads CSVRLEGGSSYEQYF. CDR3 in DNA: TGCAGTGTAAGGCTGGAGGGAGGGAGCTCCTACGAGCAGTACTTC.

This clonotype showed up many times. The chain is built from TRBV2 and TRBJ2-1; 7 bases are a match to TRBD1. Germline V CDR1 and CDR2: SNHLY, FYNNEI. This CDR3 spans 13 amino acids. The V segment lost 10 bases and the J segment 2 bases; nucleotides outside the gene matches: 5. CDR3 sequence: CATRDSTYNEQFF. The CDR3 DNA is TGTGCCACCCGGGACAGCACCTACAATGAGCAGTTCTTC.

This sequence joins TRBV20-1 and TRBJ2-7; unclear D gene. The germline V and J ends were trimmed by 7 bases and 2 bases, with 9 bases remaining between them. This CDR3 comprises 11 residues. Germline CDR1 reads DFQATT; CDR2 reads SNEGSKA (reference sequence). In DNA form, the CDR3 reads TGCAGTGGTTCCGAAACCTACGAGCAGTACTTC. Translating it yields CSGSETYEQYF.

As for this clonotype: Given a much more abundant clone one base away, this may be a read error. This rearrangement joins TRBV4-2 to TRBJ2-7; D may correspond to TRBD1 or TRBD2 (6 bases each). The V gene's germline CDR1 is LGHNA and CDR2 YNFKEQ. The CDR3 totals 15 residues. The chain's CDR3 is CTSSQDRGTYYEQYF. As DNA, the CDR3 is TGTACCAGCAGCCAAGATCGGGGGACATACTACGAGCAGTACTTC.

This clonotype came up many times. The gene calls are TRBV29-1 and TRBJ2-7, with 9 bases fitting TRBD1. Trimming at V came to 3 bases and at J to 7 bases, leaving 7 bases not matched to a gene. The CDR3 sequence is 13 residues long. Germline V gene data show CDR1 as SQVTM and CDR2 as ANQGSEA. CDR3 in amino acids: CSVDGGQGSEQYF. The CDR3 DNA follows: TGCAGCGTTGATGGGGGACAGGGTAGTGAGCAGTACTTC.

This clonotype was seen ten or more times. The J gene is TRBJ1-4, the V gene TRBV5-1; 8 bases map to TRBD1. The CDR3 is 15 amino acids. After removal of 0 bases from V and 7 bases from J, the junction contained 5 bases not matched to a gene. In germline, CDR1 is SGHRS, CDR2 YFSETQ. DNA of the CDR3: TGCGCCAGCAGCTTGGCCCTGGACAGGGCTGAAAAACTGTTTTTT. Amino acids: CASSLALDRAEKLFF.

This chain joins TRBV5-1 and TRBJ2-7; no definite D call. Germline CDR1 and CDR2: SGHRS and YFSETQ. V lost 0 bases and J lost 4, with 11 bases in between. The length of the CDR3 is 14 residues. CDR3 sequence: CASSLDGFPYEQYF. For the CDR3, the DNA is TGCGCCAGCAGCTTGGATGGGTTCCCTTACGAGCAGTACTTC.

This clonotype was seen repeatedly, ten times or more. The gene calls are TRBV12-3 or TRBV12-4 and TRBJ2-1; D unresolved. Trimming cost V 3 bases and J 3 bases, with 12 bases left between them. The CDR3 length is 15 residues. The CDR3 spells CASSLVGMGYNEQFF. For the CDR3, the DNA is TGTGCCAGCAGTTTGGTGGGGATGGGCTACAATGAGCAGTTCTTC.